What follows are 19 T cell receptor beta chains derived from one specimen sequenced in a study of tumor-infiltrating lymphocytes in primary liver carcinoma. A primer in the constant region served to generate TCR beta cDNA from around 500 ng of total RNA. A slightly modified ARM-PCR protocol with three nested multiplex PCR rounds produced these TCR beta libraries. Researchers ran the first two PCR rounds for 10 cycles each with TRBV1-TRBV30 forward primers and a C-beta reverse primer. TCRdb used MiXCR to reprocess the multiplex PCR reads, holding one entry per CDR3 protein. The sample yields about 130,000 distinct CDR3 sequences, 64% seen once. Without any cell sorting, roughly 20-32 mg of bulk tissue yielded co-extracted RNA and DNA. Material for sequencing was liver tumor tissue from sampling region 3. Described subset: tumor region T3, left-lateral pole. These receptor sequences come from a woman aged 60 to 75 with primary liver carcinoma and hepatitis B virus infection.

On this clonotype itself: Sequence at one end of the junction differs from germline and may be a read error. The chain combines TRBV11-2 with TRBJ2-7; D might be TRBD1 or TRBD2, each matching 6 bases. Germline-derived CDR1 and CDR2 are SGHAT and FQNNGV. The CDR3 is 18 residues long. CDR3 sequence reads: CVSSFFLVGGQIGNEQHF. CDR3 bases: TGTGTCAGCAGCTTTTTCCTAGTGGGAGGACAGATTGGCAACGAGCAGCACTTC.

About this clonotype: Its ends do not fully match the called genes, so a read error is possible. CDR3 nucleotides: TGTGCCAACAGTTTTTTAGCTAGCGGGAGGGACAATGAGCAGTTCTTC. Translated, it gives CANSFLASGRDNEQFF. The chain couples TRBV12-3 or TRBV12-4 to TRBJ2-1; 12 bases align to TRBD2. The length of the CDR3 is 16 residues.

The sample holds many counts of this clonotype. The gene calls are TRBV6-6 and TRBJ1-5, with D possibly matching TRBD1 (6 bases). Per germline, CDR1 MNHNY and CDR2 SVGAGI (reference sequence). Trimming took off 3 bases at V and 6 bases at J, with 12 bases between the two ends. The length of the CDR3 is 14 residues. CDR3 protein: CASSYTGASQPQHF. CDR3 coding DNA: TGTGCCAGCAGTTATACGGGGGCTAGTCAGCCCCAGCATTTT.

This clonotype is medium-sized. This sequence joins TRBV11-2 and TRBJ1-2; 8 bases align to TRBD1. The CDR3 is made up of 11 amino acids. The V gene's germline CDR1 is SGHAT and CDR2 FQNNGV. Trimming cost V 8 bases and J 6 bases; bases outside gene matches: 2. CDR3 bases: TGTGCCAGCGGACAGGGTCATGGCTACACCTTC. Amino acid sequence: CASGQGHGYTF. Filled out from reference TRBV11-2 and TRBJ1-2, the complete variable domain reads EAGVAQSPRYKIIEKRQSVAFWCNPISGHATLYWYQQILGQGPKLLIQFQNNGVVDDSQLPKDRFSAERLKGVDSTLKIQPAKLEDSAVYLCASGQGHGYTFGSGTRLTVV.

Note on this clonotype: The junction departs from the called germline gene at one end, perhaps through a read error. The chain recombines TRBV30 with TRBJ1-1; D is possibly TRBD1 (5 bases). This CDR3 is built from 13 residues. The germline gives CDR1 GTSNPN, CDR2 SVGIG (reference sequence). CDR3 in DNA: TGTGTCTGGAGTGTGTTGGGGCCATCTGAAGCTTTCTTT. It codes for CVWSVLGPSEAFF.

On this clonotype: A junction boundary mismatches the germline segment, possibly from a read error. Here the CDR3 reads CASSPQSDTDAQYF. In nucleotides, the CDR3 is TGTGCCAGCAGCCCCCAGAGTGACACAGATGCGCAGTATTTT. J is TRBJ2-3 and V is TRBV11-2; D ambiguous. Germline CDR1 reads SGHAT; CDR2 reads FQNNGV. This CDR3 contains 14 residues.

This sequence joins TRBV7-3 and TRBJ2-1; the D gene is possibly TRBD1 (6 bases). The V gene lost 7 bases and the J gene lost 6 bases, with 25 bases spanning the gap. Germline-derived CDR1 and CDR2 are SGHTA and FQGTGA. The CDR3 is made up of 17 amino acids. CDR3 bases: TGTGCCAGCAACACAACCGATGCGACAGGCGATATCAATGAGCAGTTCTTC. This sequence encodes CASNTTDATGDINEQFF.

As to this clonotype: The junction departs from germline at one end; a sequencing error may be responsible. The chain is built from TRBV6-5 and TRBJ2-7, with D tentatively TRBD1 (5 bases). The germline V gene encodes CDR1 MNHEY and CDR2 SVGAGI. This CDR3 is 13 amino acids long. The CDR3 DNA reads TGTGCCGGCAGTTCGACAGTTCTCTACGAGCAGTACTTC. It translates to CAGSSTVLYEQYF.

Remarks on this clonotype: The final CDR3 position lacks the conserved phenylalanine or tryptophan, pointing to a likely read error. This rearrangement joins TRBV11-3 to TRBJ2-3; TRBD2 is a possible D gene (5 bases). V lost 7 bases and J 0 bases, leaving 11 bases between the germline ends. CDR3 length: 14 amino acids. Germline assignment: CDR1 SGHNT and CDR2 YENEEA. CDR3 DNA: TGTGCCAGCACTTTCAGGACTAGCACAGATACGCAGTATTTA. Amino acid sequence: CASTFRTSTDTQYL.

About this clonotype itself: The conserved phenylalanine or tryptophan normally closing the CDR3 is absent here, so this likely arose from a read error. The DNA is omitted, as the CDR3 cannot be located on it reliably, and the CDR3 follows TCRdb's listing. This chain joins TRBV11-2 and TRBJ2-2. Germline V CDR1 and CDR2: SGHAT, FQNNGV. The CDR3 has 13 amino acids, counting both end residues. The CDR3 spells CASSLDWTGELSY.

About this clonotype itself: This may arise from a read error, as a much more abundant clone is one base away. The chain combines TRBV2 with TRBJ2-3; a possible D gene is TRBD2 (6 bases). The V end lost 11 bases, the J end lost 1 base, and 16 bases lay between the germline ends. Germline V lookup: CDR1 SNHLY, CDR2 FYNNEI. This CDR3 comprises 14 residues. In DNA, the CDR3 is TGTGCCGGCCCGAGGGCTAGCGGCACAGATACGCAGTATTTT. Its translation: CAGPRASGTDTQYF.

As to this clonotype: This may stem from a read error, because a much larger clone lies one nucleotide away. The chain links TRBV6-4 to TRBJ2-3, with D unclear. CDR1 and CDR2 (germline): MRHNA, SNTAGT. This CDR3 region has 16 residues. The germline V and J ends were trimmed by 4 bases and 0 bases, with 14 bases remaining between them. CDR3 loop: CASSGAARESTDTQYF. The CDR3 DNA is TGTGCCAGCAGTGGGGCAGCGAGAGAGAGCACAGATACGCAGTATTTT.

Points on this clonotype: The junction and the germline gene differ at one end; a read error may be behind it. The V call is TRBV7-8, the J call TRBJ2-3; 9 nucleotides match TRBD1. CDR1 SGHVS and CDR2 FQNEAQ come from the germline V gene. CDR3 size: 16 residues. DNA for the CDR3: TGTACCAGCAGCTTAGCTGGGACAGGGAGCACTGATACGCAGTATTTT. Translated: CTSSLAGTGSTDTQYF.

A word on this clonotype: A read error may account for a junction end that differs from germline. This chain connects TRBV4-1 to TRBJ2-5; 9 positions agree with TRBD2. Germline loops: CDR1 MGHRA, CDR2 YSYEKL. CDR3 length equals 23 residues. CDR3 sequence: CASSLDLYGTSRFGSAHAETQYF. The CDR3 bases are TGCGCCAGCAGCCTTGACCTATACGGGACTAGCAGGTTCGGATCGGCTCATGCCGAGACCCAATACTTC.

V is TRBV28 and J is TRBJ2-2; D is unresolved. Per the germline V gene, CDR1 is MDHEN and CDR2 is SYDVKM. The CDR3 totals 14 residues. V lost 6 bases and J 3 bases, leaving 11 bases between the germline ends. CDR3 in amino acids: CASRYTQDTGELFF. The CDR3 region has the DNA TGTGCCAGCAGATATACTCAGGACACCGGGGAGCTGTTTTTT. Full variable domain (missing parts from reference TRBV28 and TRBJ2-2): DVKVTQSSRYLVKRTGEKVFLECVQDMDHENMFWYRQDPGLGLRLIYFSYDVKMKEKGDIPEGYSVSREKKERFSLILESASTNQTSMYLCASRYTQDTGELFFGEGSRLTVL.

With respect to this clonotype: One end of the junction fails to match germline, which may point to a read error. The chain couples TRBV11-2 to TRBJ2-1; D gene ambiguous. The germline CDR1 and CDR2 sequences are SGHAT and FQNNGV. The CDR3 covers 17 residues. CDR3 bases: TGTGCCAACAGCTTAGAAGGGTACTGGGGTTCCTACAATGAGCAGTTCTTC. It is translated as CANSLEGYWGSYNEQFF.

As regards this clonotype: A much larger clone is a single base away; this may be a read error. The conserved closing phenylalanine or tryptophan is absent in this CDR3, likely reflecting a read error. The chain carries TRBV6-1 and TRBJ2-1, with 10 nucleotides matching TRBD1. The germline V gene encodes CDR1 MNHNS and CDR2 SASEGT. The CDR3 totals 14 residues. The V and J ends lost 7 bases and 4 bases, in that order; junction bases with no gene match: 4. The DNA of the CDR3 is TGTGCCAGCAAAGGGACAGGGGTATACAATGAGCAGTTCCTC. It is translated as CASKGTGVYNEQFL.

A word on this clonotype: The germline gene is not matched at one end of the junction; a read error may be the cause. The chain carries TRBV29-1 and TRBJ1-1, with D uncertain. The germline V gene encodes CDR1 SQVTM and CDR2 ANQGSEA. The CDR3 extends over 13 amino acids. The CDR3 sequence: CSTQYGQNTGAFF. The CDR3 DNA reads as TGCAGCACCCAGTATGGCCAGAACACTGGAGCTTTCTTT.

This clonotype has a count of ten or more. The chain combines TRBV14 with TRBJ2-7; weak D call: TRBD2 (5 bases). Germline V gene data show CDR1 as SGHDN and CDR2 as FVKESK. The CDR3 spans 15 residues. The V end was cut by 3 bases, the J end by 1 base, with 13 bases between. The CDR3 coding sequence is TGTGCCAGCAGCCAGGCAACCCGGGGTTCCTACGAGCAGTACTTC. Protein sequence: CASSQATRGSYEQYF.